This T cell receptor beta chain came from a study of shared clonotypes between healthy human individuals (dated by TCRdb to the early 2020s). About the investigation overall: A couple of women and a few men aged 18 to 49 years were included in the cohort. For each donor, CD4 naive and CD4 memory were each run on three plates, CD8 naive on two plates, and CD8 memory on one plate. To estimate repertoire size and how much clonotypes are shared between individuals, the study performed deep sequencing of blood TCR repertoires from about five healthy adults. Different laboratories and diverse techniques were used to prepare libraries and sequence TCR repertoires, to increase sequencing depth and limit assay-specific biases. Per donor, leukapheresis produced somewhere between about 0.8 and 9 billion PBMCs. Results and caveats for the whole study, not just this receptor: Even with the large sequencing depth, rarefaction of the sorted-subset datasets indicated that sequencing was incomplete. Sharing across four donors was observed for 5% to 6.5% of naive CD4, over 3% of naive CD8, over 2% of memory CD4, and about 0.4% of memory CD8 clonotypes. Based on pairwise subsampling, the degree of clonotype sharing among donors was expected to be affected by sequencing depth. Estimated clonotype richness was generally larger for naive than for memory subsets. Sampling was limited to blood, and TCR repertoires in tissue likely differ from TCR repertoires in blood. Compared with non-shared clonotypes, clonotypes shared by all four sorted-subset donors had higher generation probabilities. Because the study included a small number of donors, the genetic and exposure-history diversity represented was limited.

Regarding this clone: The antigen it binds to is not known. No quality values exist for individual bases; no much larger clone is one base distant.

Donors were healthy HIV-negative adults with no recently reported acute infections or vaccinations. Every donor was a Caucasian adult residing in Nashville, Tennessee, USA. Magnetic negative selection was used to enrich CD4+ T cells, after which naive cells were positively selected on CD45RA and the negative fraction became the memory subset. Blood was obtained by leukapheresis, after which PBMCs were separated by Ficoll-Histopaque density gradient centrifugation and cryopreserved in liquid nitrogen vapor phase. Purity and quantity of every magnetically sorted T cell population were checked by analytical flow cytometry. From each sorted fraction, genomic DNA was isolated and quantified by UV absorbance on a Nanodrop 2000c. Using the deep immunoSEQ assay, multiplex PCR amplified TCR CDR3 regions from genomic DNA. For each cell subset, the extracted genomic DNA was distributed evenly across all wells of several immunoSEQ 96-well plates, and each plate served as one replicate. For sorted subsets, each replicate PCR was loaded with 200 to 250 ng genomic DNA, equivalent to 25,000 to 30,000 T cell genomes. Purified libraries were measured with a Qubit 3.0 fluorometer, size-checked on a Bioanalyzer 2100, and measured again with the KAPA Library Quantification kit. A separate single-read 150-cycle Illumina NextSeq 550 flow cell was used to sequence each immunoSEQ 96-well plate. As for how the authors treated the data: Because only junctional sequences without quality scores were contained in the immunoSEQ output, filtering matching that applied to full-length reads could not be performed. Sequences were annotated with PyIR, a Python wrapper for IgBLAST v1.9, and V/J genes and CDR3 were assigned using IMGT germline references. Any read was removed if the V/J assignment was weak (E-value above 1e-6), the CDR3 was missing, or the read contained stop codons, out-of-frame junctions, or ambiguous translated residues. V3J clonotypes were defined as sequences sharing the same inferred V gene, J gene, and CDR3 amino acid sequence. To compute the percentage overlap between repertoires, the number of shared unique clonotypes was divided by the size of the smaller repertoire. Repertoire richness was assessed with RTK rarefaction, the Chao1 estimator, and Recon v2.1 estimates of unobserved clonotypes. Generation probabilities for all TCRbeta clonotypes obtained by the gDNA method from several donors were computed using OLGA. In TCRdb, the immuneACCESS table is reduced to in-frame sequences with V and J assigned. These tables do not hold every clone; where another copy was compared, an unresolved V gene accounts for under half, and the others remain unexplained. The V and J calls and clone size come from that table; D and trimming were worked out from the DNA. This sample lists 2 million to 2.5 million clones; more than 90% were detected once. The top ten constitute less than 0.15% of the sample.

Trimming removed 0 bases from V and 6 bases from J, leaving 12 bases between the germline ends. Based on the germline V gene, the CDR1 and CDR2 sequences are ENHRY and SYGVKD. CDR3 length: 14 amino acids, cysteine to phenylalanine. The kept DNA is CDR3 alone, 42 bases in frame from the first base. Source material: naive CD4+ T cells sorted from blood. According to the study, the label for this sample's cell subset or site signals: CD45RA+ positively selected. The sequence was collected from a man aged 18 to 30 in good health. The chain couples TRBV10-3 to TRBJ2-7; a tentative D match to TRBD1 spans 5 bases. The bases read TGTGCCATCAGTGAGTCGGCAGGGTATGGCGAGCAGTACTTC. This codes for CAISESAGYGEQYF.